The 22 T cell receptor beta chains below all came from one sample that was sequenced in a study of blood T cell repertoires in COVID-19. Some clones are missing from TCRdb's copy, which holds only in-frame ones; the method was immunoSEQ multiplex PCR. This table holds 400,000 to 500,000 clones, approximately 91% found once. Sequencing was performed on PBMCs or T cells enriched from blood (not recorded which). The receptors stem from a woman aged 18-29 years who had been exposed to COVID-19.

The gene calls are TRBV10-3 and TRBJ1-2, with D perhaps TRBD1 (6 bases). Germline CDR1 and CDR2: ENHRY and SYGVKD. CDR3 length: 14 residues. Trimming took off 4 bases at V and 4 bases at J, with 13 bases between the two ends. CDR3 in amino acids: CAISGRGASYGYTF. CDR3 sequence (DNA): TGTGCCATCAGTGGGCGGGGGGCGAGCTATGGCTACACCTTC.

This CDR3 is CASSEVRQGIYGYTF. CDR3 DNA sequence: TGTGCCAGCAGTGAAGTTAGGCAGGGAATCTATGGCTACACCTTC. The chain carries TRBV6-1 and TRBJ1-2; D may be TRBD1 (5 bases). Deletions cut 1 base from V and 4 bases from J, with 13 bases between. CDR3 length: 15 residues. Germline assignment: CDR1 MNHNS and CDR2 SASEGT.

The sample holds one count of this clone. The CDR3 is CASSWRVAGGHNEQFF. As DNA, the CDR3 is TGTGCCAGCAGCTGGAGGGTAGCGGGGGGACACAATGAGCAGTTCTTC. This chain connects TRBV13 to TRBJ2-1; 10 bases align to TRBD2. CDR1 and CDR2 (germline): PRHDT, FYEKMQ (reference sequence). This CDR3 has 16 residues. The trim removed 4 bases at V and 5 bases at J, leaving 8 bases unmatched.

The chain employs TRBV7-9 and TRBJ2-3, with 7 bases lining up with TRBD1. CDR3 length: 14 amino acids. From germline, CDR1 is SEHNR and CDR2 FQNEAQ (reference sequence). V lost 5 bases to trimming and J lost 2 bases; unmatched junction nucleotides: 4. The CDR3 sequence is CASSRDSTTDTQYF. The CDR3 DNA is TGTGCCAGCAGCCGGGACAGTACCACAGATACGCAGTATTTT. The full variable domain, its missing parts supplied by reference TRBV7-9 and TRBJ2-3, is DTGVSQNPRHKITKRGQNVTFRCDPISEHNRLYWYRQTLGQGPEFLTYFQNEAQLEKSRLLSDRFSAERPKGSFSTLEIQRTEQGDSAMYLCASSRDSTTDTQYFGPGTRLTVL.

The V gene is TRBV5-1, the J gene TRBJ1-5, with a possible D match to TRBD1 (5 bases). CDR1 SGHRS and CDR2 YFSETQ come from the germline V gene. The CDR3 contains 13 residues. With 0 bases removed from V and 4 bases from J, the gap between germline ends came to 5 bases. For the CDR3, the DNA is TGCGCCAGCAGCTTGGACAGGAATCAGCCCCAGCATTTT. Its translation is CASSLDRNQPQHF.

The chain combines TRBV4-3 with TRBJ1-2; possible D gene TRBD1, 5 bases. V lost 1 base and J lost 4, with 16 bases in between. CDR3 length: 16 amino acids. CDR1 and CDR2 (germline): LGHNA, YSLEER. As DNA, the CDR3 is TGCGCCAGCAGCCAAGCGTACCCCGCAGGGTCCTATGGCTACACCTTC. Protein product: CASSQAYPAGSYGYTF.

This clone has only one observation. The chain links TRBV27 to TRBJ1-2, with D maybe TRBD1 (6 bases). Germline lookup yields CDR1 MNHEY and CDR2 SMNVEV (reference sequence). This CDR3 region has 14 residues. Trimming took 8 bases from V and 4 from J, leaving 17 bases between them. CDR3 nucleotides: TGTGCCAGCCATCCGCGAACAGGGATCTATGGCTACACCTTC. Protein product: CASHPRTGIYGYTF.

V usage is TRBV28 and J usage is TRBJ1-2; a weak D match, TRBD1 (6 bases). Germline values: CDR1 MDHEN, CDR2 SYDVKM. This CDR3 contains 14 residues. With 6 bases removed from V and 4 bases from J, the gap between germline ends came to 15 bases. The CDR3, as DNA: TGTGCCAGCAGATCGATGACAGGCCTCTATGGCTACACCTTC. Translated, it gives CASRSMTGLYGYTF.

This clone was observed a single time. The chain employs TRBV24-1 and TRBJ1-5; a weak D match, TRBD1 (5 bases). The CDR3 length is 17 residues. Deletions cut 0 bases from V and 2 bases from J, with 13 bases between. CDR1 is KGHDR and CDR2 is SFDVKD in the germline V gene. In DNA form, the CDR3 reads TGTGCCACCAGTGATTTGCGAACAGGATTCGGCAATCAGCCCCAGCATTTT. Translation: CATSDLRTGFGNQPQHF.

The chain recombines TRBV5-6 with TRBJ2-3; TRBD2 aligns across 7 bases. Germline CDR1 is SGHDT and CDR2 is YYEEEE. V lost 0 bases, J lost 2 bases, and 3 bases stayed unmatched. The CDR3 length is 15 residues. The CDR3 here is CASSLEGLLTDTQYF. In nucleotides, the CDR3 is TGTGCCAGCAGCTTGGAGGGACTACTCACAGATACGCAGTATTTT.

The CDR3 DNA reads TGTGCCAGCAGGGCGTGGGGCGGGGCTAACAATGAGCAGTTCTTC. Translation: CASRAWGGANNEQFF. The rearrangement links TRBV7-9 to TRBJ2-1; D might be TRBD2 (6 bases). The CDR3 runs 15 residues. The ends were cut back, 6 bases at V and 5 bases at J, with 17 bases in the middle. The germline CDR1 and CDR2 sequences are SEHNR and FQNEAQ (reference sequence).

This chain connects TRBV2 to TRBJ2-5; 11 bases map to TRBD2. The CDR3 runs 16 residues. The germline CDR1 and CDR2 sequences are SNHLY and FYNNEI. With 3 bases clipped from V and 3 bases from J, the junction kept 6 bases outside the gene matches. The DNA for the CDR3 is TGTGCCAGCAGTGATAATAGACTAGCGGGGAAAGAGACCCAGTACTTC. Translating gives CASSDNRLAGKETQYF. The whole variable domain, remainder taken from reference TRBV2 and TRBJ2-5, is EPEVTQTPSHQVTQMGQEVILRCVPISNHLYFYWYRQILGQKVEFLVSFYNNEISEKSEIFDDQFSVERPDGSNFTLKIRSTKLEDSAMYFCASSDNRLAGKETQYFGPGTRLLVL.

The chain is built from TRBV14 and TRBJ1-2, with D unresolved. In germline, CDR1 is SGHDN, CDR2 FVKESK. This CDR3 is built from 13 residues. V was cut by 4 bases and J by 4 bases, with 10 bases left in between. CDR3 in amino acids: CASSPLAAYGYTF. CDR3 nucleotide sequence: TGTGCCAGCAGCCCTCTCGCGGCCTATGGCTACACCTTC.

This chain links TRBV9 with TRBJ2-3; 10 bases are a match to TRBD2. CDR3 size: 16 residues. Germline values: CDR1 SGDLS, CDR2 YYNGEE. V trimming: 1 base; J trimming: 4 bases; junction bases outside the gene matches: 6. The CDR3 spells CASSVTAGGPADTQYF. CDR3 in DNA: TGTGCCAGCAGCGTAACAGCGGGGGGGCCGGCAGATACGCAGTATTTT.

The CDR3 is CASSQASGGLSNQPQHF. DNA of the CDR3: TGCGCCAGCAGCCAAGCTTCGGGAGGACTGAGCAATCAGCCCCAGCATTTT. This chain connects TRBV4-3 to TRBJ1-5; no reliable D call. The CDR3 runs to 17 residues. Germline V CDR1 and CDR2: LGHNA, YSLEER. Trimming removed 1 base from V and 1 base from J, with 14 bases in between.

V is TRBV6-6 and J is TRBJ2-1, with 12 bases matching TRBD2. The CDR3 extends over 17 amino acids. Per the germline V gene, CDR1 is MNHNY and CDR2 is SVGAGI (reference sequence). J was trimmed by 10 bases and V by 5 bases; bases with no gene match: 15. CDR3 nucleotide sequence: TGTGCCAGCAGTCAACGTTCTAGCGGGAGGGCCCCTGGGGAGCAGTTCTTC. Residues: CASSQRSSGRAPGEQFF.

The chain couples TRBV5-4 to TRBJ2-5; D gene uncertain. V dropped 2 bases and J dropped 7 bases, with 15 bases sitting between them. Germline assignment: CDR1 SGHNT and CDR2 YYREEE (reference sequence). The CDR3 has 14 residues. Here the CDR3 DNA reads TGTGCCAGCAGCTTCAGGCAGCCCGCCGGGACCCAGTACTTC. Translated: CASSFRQPAGTQYF.

The chain uses TRBV7-2 and TRBJ1-1; the match to TRBD1 covers 9 bases. V shed 8 bases and J 6 bases; nucleotides not matched to a gene: 13. The germline V gene has CDR1 SGHTA and CDR2 FQGNSA. The CDR3 totals 15 residues. Written as DNA, the CDR3 is TGTGCCAGCCGGGACAGGGCCTATGTTAGCCCTGAAGCTTTCTTT. Translation gives CASRDRAYVSPEAFF.

The chain combines TRBV7-6 with TRBJ2-7; 7 bases line up with TRBD1. Germline trimming cut 5 bases from V and 4 bases from J; bases unmatched to any gene: 8. Germline V gives CDR1 SGHVS, CDR2 FNYEAQ. This CDR3 contains 14 residues. CDR3 DNA sequence: TGTGCCAGCAGCCCAACTCGGACAGGTTACGAGCAGTACTTC. Protein product: CASSPTRTGYEQYF.

The CDR3, as DNA: TGTGCCAGCAGCTTATGGCAGGGGGCTATCGGGGAGCTGTTTTTT. It specifies CASSLWQGAIGELFF. This chain uses TRBV7-9 with TRBJ2-2; 8 nucleotides match TRBD1. V trimming: 2 bases; J trimming: 7 bases; junction bases outside the gene matches: 6. This CDR3 region has 15 residues. Germline V lookup: CDR1 SEHNR, CDR2 FQNEAQ (reference sequence).

The V call is TRBV30, the J call TRBJ1-5; D not resolved. CDR1 is GTSNPN, CDR2 SVGIG, per germline (reference sequence). The CDR3 loop spans 18 amino acids. Trimming cost V 3 bases and J 0 bases, with 21 bases left between them. The CDR3 nucleotides read TGTGCCTGGAGCCCCCGGTCCGACAAAATAAGTAGCAATCAGCCCCAGCATTTT. Translated, it gives CAWSPRSDKISSNQPQHF.

The chain employs TRBV7-2 and TRBJ1-3; weak D call: TRBD1 (6 bases). Trimming pared 8 bases from V and 4 bases from J, leaving 21 bases between. The CDR3 has 16 amino acids. In germline, CDR1 is SGHTA, CDR2 FQGNSA. The CDR3 DNA reads as TGTGCCAGCGCTCCCCGGACAGTTCTAATGGGAAACACCATATATTTT. It encodes CASAPRTVLMGNTIYF.